The rows below give T cell receptor beta chains drawn from one sample of a study of T cell responses to AZD1222 COVID-19 vaccine. TCRdb keeps only in-frame clones here, not all; method: immunoSEQ multiplex PCR. This sample has some 72,000 clones, with about 90% found just once. The sequences come from peripheral blood, collected on day 0 of MenACWY control vaccination. The receptors were gathered from an adult in good health. Both conserved end residues are part of each CDR3. A D gene is named only where the DNA matches it firmly. Rows may omit the clone size; those that give it use once, few, many or a size class.

abundance,j_gene,d_gene,v_gene,CDR3aa,CDR3nt
-,TRBJ1-4,-,TRBV5-6,CASSLIGAGFLNEKLFF,TGTGCCAGCAGCTTGATAGGGGCAGGTTTTCTTAATGAAAAACTGTTTTTT
-,TRBJ2-5,-,TRBV4-1,CASSQDYNDPISIRETQYF,TGCGCCAGCAGCCAAGATTACAACGATCCGATTTCAATCCGGGAGACCCAGTACTTC
-,TRBJ1-6,TRBD1,TRBV19,CASSIIKGTGENSPLHF,TGTGCCAGTAGTATTATAAAAGGGACAGGTGAAAATTCACCCCTCCACTTT
-,TRBJ2-1,-,TRBV19,CASSIQRSSYNEQFF,TGTGCCAGTAGTATTCAGAGGAGCTCCTACAATGAGCAGTTCTTC
-,TRBJ2-5,-,TRBV11-2,CASSLALRETRAQYF,TGTGCCAGCAGCTTAGCCCTGAGGGAGACCAGGGCCCAGTACTTC
once,TRBJ2-7,-,TRBV11-3,CASSFTTPPWGYLSYEQYF,TGTGCCAGCAGCTTTACTACCCCTCCTTGGGGTTACTTATCCTACGAGCAGTACTTC
-,TRBJ2-2,-,TRBV21-1,CASSKPGQGNTGELFF,TGTGCCAGCAGCAAACCGGGACAGGGGAACACCGGGGAGCTGTTTTTT
once,TRBJ2-2,TRBD1,TRBV6-1,CASSDEGAGTGELFF,TGTGCCAGCAGTGACGAGGGGGCGGGCACCGGGGAGCTGTTTTTT
-,TRBJ2-1,-,TRBV7-9,CASSPGRAEQFF,TGTGCCAGCAGCCCAGGGCGGGCCGAGCAGTTCTTC
-,TRBJ2-1,-,TRBV5-4,CAGSLEGPRYNEQFF,TGTGCCGGCAGCTTGGAGGGCCCAAGGTACAATGAGCAGTTCTTC
-,TRBJ2-7,TRBD2,TRBV18,CASSPGRTSGTYEQYF,TGTGCCAGCTCACCCGGAAGGACTAGCGGAACCTACGAGCAGTACTTC
-,TRBJ2-2,TRBD2,TRBV5-1,CASQGRQREKNTGELFF,TGCGCCAGCCAAGGAAGGCAGCGGGAAAAGAACACCGGGGAGCTGTTTTTT
-,TRBJ1-1,-,TRBV5-6,CASSLGRTEAFF,TGTGCCAGCAGCCTCGGGAGGACTGAAGCTTTCTTT
-,TRBJ1-2,-,TRBV29-1,CSVEGGGGGYTF,TGCAGCGTTGAAGGTGGGGGGGGTGGCTACACCTTC
-,TRBJ1-6,-,TRBV5-1,CASSLVGRSRDSPLHF,TGCGCCAGCAGCTTGGTCGGGAGGAGTAGGGATTCACCCCTCCACTTT
-,TRBJ1-2,-,TRBV6-5,CASSPNTGSYGYTF,TGTGCCAGCAGCCCAAACACAGGGAGCTATGGCTACACCTTC
-,TRBJ2-1,-,TRBV30,CAWSVASGYNEQFF,TGTGCCTGGAGTGTAGCCTCTGGGTACAATGAGCAGTTCTTC
-,TRBJ1-5,-,TRBV19,CASTGGVSGNQPQHF,TGTGCCAGTACGGGTGGGGTGTCGGGCAATCAGCCCCAGCATTTT
-,TRBJ2-2,TRBD1,TRBV7-8,CASSLDGGQITGELFF,TGTGCCAGCAGCTTAGATGGGGGACAGATCACCGGGGAGCTGTTTTTT
-,TRBJ2-5,TRBD2,TRBV19,CASSIWGGELEETQYF,TGTGCCAGTAGTATTTGGGGGGGGGAACTAGAAGAGACCCAGTACTTC
once,TRBJ2-7,TRBD1,TRBV19,CASSIGTAAYEQYF,TGTGCCAGTAGTATCGGGACAGCCGCCTACGAGCAGTACTTC
-,TRBJ2-5,TRBD2,TRBV7-2,CASSLDGKGGETQYF,TGTGCCAGCAGCTTAGATGGGAAGGGAGGGGAGACCCAGTACTTC
-,TRBJ2-5,TRBD2,TRBV15,CATSRGLAGQETQYF,TGTGCCACCAGCAGAGGACTAGCGGGTCAAGAGACCCAGTACTTC
-,TRBJ2-1,-,TRBV9,CASSDISSSYNEQFF,TGTGCCAGCAGTGACATTTCTAGCTCCTACAATGAGCAGTTCTTC
-,TRBJ2-1,TRBD2,TRBV7-3,CASSAVAGSSYNEQFF,TGTGCCAGCAGCGCCGTAGCGGGGAGCTCCTACAATGAGCAGTTCTTC
-,TRBJ2-5,TRBD1,TRBV3-1/TRBV3-2,CASRTSTGLYF,TGTGCCAGCCGGACTTCGACAGGGCTGTACTTC
-,TRBJ2-3,-,TRBV2,CASSVGGGADTQYF,TGTGCCAGCAGTGTAGGAGGGGGCGCAGATACGCAGTATTTT
-,TRBJ1-1,-,TRBV7-3,CASSPIGAGEAFF,TGTGCCAGCAGCCCTATCGGGGCAGGTGAAGCTTTCTTT
once,TRBJ2-1,-,TRBV3-1/TRBV3-2,CASSREGTYYNEQFF,TGTGCCAGCAGCCGCGAAGGGACCTACTACAATGAGCAGTTCTTC
-,TRBJ2-3,TRBD2,TRBV7-3,CASSSPTSGRTDTQYF,TGTGCCAGCAGCTCACCGACTAGCGGACGCACAGATACGCAGTATTTT
-,TRBJ2-3,-,TRBV7-2,CASREFIADTQYF,TGTGCCAGCAGGGAATTCATCGCAGATACGCAGTATTTT
-,TRBJ1-2,TRBD1,TRBV7-9,CASSFGQGVSLDGYTF,TGTGCCAGCAGCTTTGGACAGGGGGTATCTCTTGATGGCTACACCTTC
-,TRBJ1-1,-,TRBV2,CASSSITNRYTEAFF,TGTGCCAGCAGCTCCATCACCAACCGGTACACTGAAGCTTTCTTT
-,TRBJ1-3,-,TRBV10-3,CAISEGGSGNTIYF,TGTGCCATCAGTGAAGGTGGCTCTGGAAACACCATATATTTT
-,TRBJ1-5,TRBD1,TRBV6-6,CASSYETGGSQPQHF,TGTGCCAGCAGTTACGAAACAGGGGGTAGTCAGCCCCAGCATTTT
-,TRBJ1-1,-,TRBV27,CASSQGTVNTEAFF,TGTGCCAGCAGTCAAGGGACGGTGAACACTGAAGCTTTCTTT
-,TRBJ1-3,TRBD1,TRBV3-1/TRBV3-2,CASSPRDREGRGNTIYF,TGTGCCAGCAGCCCCAGGGACAGGGAGGGCCGCGGAAACACCATATATTTT
-,TRBJ1-2,TRBD1,TRBV7-3,CASSQTGGPGGYTF,TGTGCCAGCAGCCAGACAGGGGGTCCGGGTGGCTACACCTTC
once,TRBJ2-1,-,TRBV12-3/TRBV12-4,CASSPTNVLFF,TGTGCCAGCAGCCCGACTAACGTTTTGTTCTTC
-,TRBJ2-1,-,TRBV24-1,CATSDFTRGDEQFF,TGTGCCACCAGTGATTTTACAAGGGGTGATGAGCAGTTCTTC
-,TRBJ1-1,-,TRBV7-2,CASSWIGADTFGDTEAFF,TGTGCCAGCAGCTGGATTGGGGCAGACACCTTCGGGGACACTGAAGCTTTCTTT
-,TRBJ1-5,-,TRBV12-3/TRBV12-4,CASSLSGNQPQHF,TGTGCCAGCAGTTTATCGGGAAATCAGCCCCAGCATTTT